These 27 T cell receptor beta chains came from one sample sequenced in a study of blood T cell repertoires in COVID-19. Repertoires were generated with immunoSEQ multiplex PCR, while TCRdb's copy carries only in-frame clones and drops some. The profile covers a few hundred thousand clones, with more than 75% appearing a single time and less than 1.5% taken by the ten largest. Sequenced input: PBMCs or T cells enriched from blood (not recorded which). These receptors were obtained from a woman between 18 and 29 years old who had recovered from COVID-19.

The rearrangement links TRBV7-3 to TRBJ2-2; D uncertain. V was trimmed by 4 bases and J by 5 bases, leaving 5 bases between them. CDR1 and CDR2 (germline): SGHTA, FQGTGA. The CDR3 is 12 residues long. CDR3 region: CASSYGTGELFF. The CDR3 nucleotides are TGTGCCAGCAGCTACGGGACCGGGGAGCTGTTTTTT. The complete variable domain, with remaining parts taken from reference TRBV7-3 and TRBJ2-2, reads GAGVSQTPSNKVTEKGKYVELRCDPISGHTALYWYRQSLGQGPEFLIYFQGTGAADDSGLPNDRFFAVRPEGSVSTLKIQRTERGDSAVYLCASSYGTGELFFGEGSRLTVL.

This CDR3 is CASSLGALDTEAFF. The DNA of the CDR3 is TGTGCCAGCAGTTTGGGGGCTTTGGACACTGAAGCTTTCTTT. The chain recombines TRBV6-5 with TRBJ1-1; the D gene is possibly TRBD1 (6 bases). The CDR3 is 14 residues long. Germline CDR1 and CDR2: MNHEY and SVGAGI. V lost 4 bases and J lost 3, with 12 bases in between.

CDR3 protein: CASTERGGLQMNTEAFF. In nucleotides, the CDR3 is TGTGCCAGCACCGAGAGGGGGGGGCTACAGATGAACACTGAAGCTTTCTTT. The chain couples TRBV2 to TRBJ1-1; a possible D gene is TRBD1 (6 bases). V was shortened by 7 bases and J by 0 bases, with 21 bases between the two germline ends. The CDR3 extends over 17 amino acids. CDR1 and CDR2 (germline): SNHLY, FYNNEI.

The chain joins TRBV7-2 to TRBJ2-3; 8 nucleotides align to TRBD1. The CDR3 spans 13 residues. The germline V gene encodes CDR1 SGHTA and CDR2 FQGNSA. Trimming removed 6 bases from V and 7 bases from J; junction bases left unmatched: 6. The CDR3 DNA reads TGTGCCAGCAGAACAGACAGGGGCAATACGCAGTATTTT. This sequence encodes CASRTDRGNTQYF.

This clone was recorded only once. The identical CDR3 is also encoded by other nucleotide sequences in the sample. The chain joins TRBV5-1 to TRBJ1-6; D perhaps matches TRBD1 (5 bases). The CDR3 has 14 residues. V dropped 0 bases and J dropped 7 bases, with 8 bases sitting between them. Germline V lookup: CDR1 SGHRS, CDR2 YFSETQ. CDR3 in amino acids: CASSLGQGNSPLHF. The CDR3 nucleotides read TGCGCCAGCAGCTTGGGCCAGGGCAATTCACCCCTCCACTTT.

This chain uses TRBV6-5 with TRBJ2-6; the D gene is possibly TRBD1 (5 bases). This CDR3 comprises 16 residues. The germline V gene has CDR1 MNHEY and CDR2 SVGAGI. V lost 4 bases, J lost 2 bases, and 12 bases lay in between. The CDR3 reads CASSFRRVAGANVLTF. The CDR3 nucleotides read TGTGCCAGCAGTTTCCGCAGGGTTGCTGGGGCCAACGTCCTGACTTTC.

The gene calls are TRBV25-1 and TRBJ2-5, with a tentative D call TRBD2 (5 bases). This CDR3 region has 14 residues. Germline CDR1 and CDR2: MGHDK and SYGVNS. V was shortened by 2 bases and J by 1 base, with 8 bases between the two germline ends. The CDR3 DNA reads TGTGCCAGCAGTGAAACTAGAGTCCAAGAGACCCAGTACTTC. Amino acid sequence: CASSETRVQETQYF.

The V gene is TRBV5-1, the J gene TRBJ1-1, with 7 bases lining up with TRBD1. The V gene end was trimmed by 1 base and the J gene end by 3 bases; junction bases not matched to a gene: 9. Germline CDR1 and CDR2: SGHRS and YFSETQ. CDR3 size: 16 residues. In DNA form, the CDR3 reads TGCGCCAGCAGCTTGCCTGGGACAGCTTCGGACACTGAAGCTTTCTTT. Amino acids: CASSLPGTASDTEAFF.

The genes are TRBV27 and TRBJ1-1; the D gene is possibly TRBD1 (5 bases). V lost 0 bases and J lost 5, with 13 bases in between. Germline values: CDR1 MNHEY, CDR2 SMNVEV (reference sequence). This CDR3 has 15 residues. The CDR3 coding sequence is TGTGCCAGCAGTTTATCGTTCGGGGGTTGGACTGAAGCTTTCTTT. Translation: CASSLSFGGWTEAFF.

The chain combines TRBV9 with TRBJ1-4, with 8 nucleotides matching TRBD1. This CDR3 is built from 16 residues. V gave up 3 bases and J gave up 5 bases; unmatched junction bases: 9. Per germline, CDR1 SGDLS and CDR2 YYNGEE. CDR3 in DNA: TGTGCCAGCAGCGCCCGTTCAGGGGGCGTAAATGAAAAACTGTTTTTT. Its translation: CASSARSGGVNEKLFF.

In DNA, the CDR3 is TGTGCCAGCAGTCGACAGGACACCGGGGAGCTGTTTTTT. This translates into CASSRQDTGELFF. V usage is TRBV6-4 and J usage is TRBJ2-2, with TRBD1 as a possible D gene (6 bases). V shed 5 bases and J shed 3 bases, with 7 bases lying between them. The CDR3 is made up of 13 amino acids. Germline CDR1 and CDR2: MRHNA and SNTAGT.

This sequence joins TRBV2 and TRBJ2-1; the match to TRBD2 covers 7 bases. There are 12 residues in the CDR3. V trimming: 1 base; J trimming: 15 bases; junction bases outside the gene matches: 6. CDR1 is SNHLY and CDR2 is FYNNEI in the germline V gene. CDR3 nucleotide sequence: TGTGCCAGCAGTGAAGAGGGAGGGGTGATGTTCTTC. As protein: CASSEEGGVMFF.

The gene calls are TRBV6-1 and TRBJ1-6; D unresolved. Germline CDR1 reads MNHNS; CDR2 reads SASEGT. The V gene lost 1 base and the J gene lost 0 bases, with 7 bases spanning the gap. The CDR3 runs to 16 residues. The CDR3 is CASSEVFSSYNSPLHF. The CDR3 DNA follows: TGTGCCAGCAGTGAAGTCTTTAGCTCCTATAATTCACCCCTCCACTTT.

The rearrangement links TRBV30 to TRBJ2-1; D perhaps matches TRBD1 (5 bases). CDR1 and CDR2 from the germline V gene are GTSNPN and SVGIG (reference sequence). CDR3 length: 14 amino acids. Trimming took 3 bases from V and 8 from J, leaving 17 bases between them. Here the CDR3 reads CAWRRGRAQDEQFF. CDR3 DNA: TGTGCCTGGAGAAGGGGAAGGGCTCAGGATGAGCAGTTCTTC.

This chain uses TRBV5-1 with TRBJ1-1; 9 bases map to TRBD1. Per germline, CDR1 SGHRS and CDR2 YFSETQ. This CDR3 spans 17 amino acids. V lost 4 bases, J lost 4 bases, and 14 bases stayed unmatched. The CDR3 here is CASSGITGGEEGTEAFF. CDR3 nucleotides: TGCGCCAGCAGCGGAATAACAGGGGGCGAGGAGGGCACTGAAGCTTTCTTT.

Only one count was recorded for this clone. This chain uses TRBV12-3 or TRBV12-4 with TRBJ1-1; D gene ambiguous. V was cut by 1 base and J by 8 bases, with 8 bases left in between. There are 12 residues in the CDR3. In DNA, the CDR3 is TGTGCCAGCAGTTTAGTCCCTACCGAAGCTTTCTTT. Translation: CASSLVPTEAFF.

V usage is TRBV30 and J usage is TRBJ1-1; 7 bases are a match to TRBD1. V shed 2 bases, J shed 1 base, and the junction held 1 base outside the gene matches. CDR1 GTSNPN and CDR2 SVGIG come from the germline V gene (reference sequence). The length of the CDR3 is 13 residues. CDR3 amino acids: CAWSNRGNTEAFF. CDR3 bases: TGTGCCTGGAGTAACAGGGGGAACACTGAAGCTTTCTTT.

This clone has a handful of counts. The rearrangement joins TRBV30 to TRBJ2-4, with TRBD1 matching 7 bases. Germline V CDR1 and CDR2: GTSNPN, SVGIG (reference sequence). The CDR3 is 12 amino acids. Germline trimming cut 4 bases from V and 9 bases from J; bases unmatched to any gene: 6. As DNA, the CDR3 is TGTGCCTGGAATACAGGGGATTCCATTCAGTACTTC. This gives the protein CAWNTGDSIQYF.

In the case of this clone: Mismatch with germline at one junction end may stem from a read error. DNA of the CDR3: TGTGCCAGCAGCCATTCTATCGGGGGGGCAGTCCAAACAATATTC. Protein product: CASSHSIGGAVQTIF. This chain joins TRBV14 and TRBJ2-7; TRBD2 agrees at 8 bases. In germline, CDR1 is SGHDN, CDR2 FVKESK. This CDR3 is built from 15 residues.

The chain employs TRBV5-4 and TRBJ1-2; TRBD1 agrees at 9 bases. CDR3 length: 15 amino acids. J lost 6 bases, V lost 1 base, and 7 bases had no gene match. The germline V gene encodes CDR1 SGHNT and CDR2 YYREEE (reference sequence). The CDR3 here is CASSLTGGGLDGYTF. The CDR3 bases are TGTGCCAGCAGCTTGACAGGGGGCGGGTTGGATGGCTACACCTTC.

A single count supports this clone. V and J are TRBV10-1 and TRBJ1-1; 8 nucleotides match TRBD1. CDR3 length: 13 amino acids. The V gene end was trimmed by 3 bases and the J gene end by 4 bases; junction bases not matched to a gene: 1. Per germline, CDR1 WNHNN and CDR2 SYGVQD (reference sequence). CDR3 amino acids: CASSDTGGTEAFF. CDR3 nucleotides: TGCGCCAGCAGTGATACAGGGGGCACTGAAGCTTTCTTT.

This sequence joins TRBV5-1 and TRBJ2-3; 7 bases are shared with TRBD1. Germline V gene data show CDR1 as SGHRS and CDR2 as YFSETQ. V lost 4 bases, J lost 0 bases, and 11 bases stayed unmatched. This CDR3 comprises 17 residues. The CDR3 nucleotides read TGCGCCAGCAGCGCCGATCGTAGGGGGCGGAGCACAGATACGCAGTATTTT. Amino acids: CASSADRRGRSTDTQYF.

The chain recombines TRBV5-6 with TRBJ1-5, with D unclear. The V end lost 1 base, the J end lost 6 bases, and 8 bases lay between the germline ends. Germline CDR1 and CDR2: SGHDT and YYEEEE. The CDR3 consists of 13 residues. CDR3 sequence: CASSLPSGQPQHF. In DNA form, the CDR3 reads TGTGCCAGCAGCTTGCCTTCGGGTCAGCCCCAGCATTTT.

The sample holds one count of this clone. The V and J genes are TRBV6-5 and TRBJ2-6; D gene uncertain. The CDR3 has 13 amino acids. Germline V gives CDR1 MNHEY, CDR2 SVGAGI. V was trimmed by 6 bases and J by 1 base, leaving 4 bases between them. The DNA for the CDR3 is TGTGCCAGCAGGTCGTCTGGGGCCAACGTCCTGACTTTC. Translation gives CASRSSGANVLTF.

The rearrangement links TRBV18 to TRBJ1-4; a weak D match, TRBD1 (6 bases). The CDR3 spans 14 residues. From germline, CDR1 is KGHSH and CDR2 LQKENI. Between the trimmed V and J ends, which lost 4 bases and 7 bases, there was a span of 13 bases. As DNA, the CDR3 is TGTGCCAGCTCACTAGAGGGGGTCGGTGAAAAACTGTTTTTT. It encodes CASSLEGVGEKLFF. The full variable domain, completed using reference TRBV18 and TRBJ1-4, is NAGVMQNPRHLVRRRGQEARLRCSPMKGHSHVYWYRQLPEEGLKFMVYLQKENIIDESGMPKERFSAEFPKEGPSILRIQQVVRGDSAAYFCASSLEGVGEKLFFGSGTQLSVL.

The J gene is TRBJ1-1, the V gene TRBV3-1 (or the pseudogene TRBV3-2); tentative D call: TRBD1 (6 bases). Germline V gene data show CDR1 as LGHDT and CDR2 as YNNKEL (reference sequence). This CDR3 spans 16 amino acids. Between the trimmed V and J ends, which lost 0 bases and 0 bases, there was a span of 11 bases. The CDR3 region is CASSQDGTQLNTEAFF. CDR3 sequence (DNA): TGTGCCAGCAGCCAAGACGGGACACAGCTGAACACTGAAGCTTTCTTT.

In nucleotides, the CDR3 is TGTGCCAGCAGTTCTCCCTCCAGGGATTCAAGTAATGAAAAACTGTTTTTT. It is translated as CASSSPSRDSSNEKLFF. The chain employs TRBV27 and TRBJ1-4, with D possibly matching TRBD1 (5 bases). Trimming stripped 4 bases from V and 4 bases from J, with 19 bases between. Germline V gene sequence: CDR1 MNHEY, CDR2 SMNVEV (reference sequence). The CDR3 length is 17 residues. Looking up the rest from reference TRBV27 and TRBJ1-4 gives the full variable domain: EAQVTQNPRYLITVTGKKLTVTCSQNMNHEYMSWYRQDPGLGLRQIYYSMNVEVTDKGDVPEGYKVSRKEKRNFPLILESPSPNQTSLYFCASSSPSRDSSNEKLFFGSGTQLSVL.